This TCR beta chain was observed in a study of radiotherapy plus CTLA-4 blockade in lung cancer. Study-wide background: With roughly a third of patients having disease control, objective responses were seen in approximately 17%.

The study, taken as a whole, reports: Early blood T cell clone dynamics, with interferon-beta, were reported to best predict response. In blood, tumor-derived TCR clones expanded after radiotherapy plus ipilimumab.

Worth noting for this clone: What it binds is not known.

The germline CDR1 and CDR2 sequences are LNHDA and SQIVND (reference sequence). The CDR3 is made up of 14 amino acids. Unmatched junction bases numbered 3, after V lost 4 bases and J lost 2 bases. Patients had chemo-refractory metastatic non-small-cell lung cancer and received focal radiation plus CTLA-4 blockade that used ipilimumab. The repertoire was sequenced with immunoSEQ multiplex PCR; TCRdb's copy has only in-frame clones and lacks some. The table has more than 55,000 clones, over 75% seen once. The sequence came from a human donor with non-small cell lung cancer who had a complete response to radiotherapy plus ipilimumab. Sequenced here: peripheral blood, sampled from a patient treated with radiotherapy plus ipilimumab. The V and J genes are TRBV19 and TRBJ1-2, with 8 bases lining up with TRBD1. The CDR3 sequence: CASSTTGGNYGYTF. CDR3 nucleotide sequence: TGTGCCAGTAGTACTACAGGGGGAAACTATGGCTACACCTTC.